The next 7 T cell receptor beta chains were all read from a single sample in a study of vaccination and CD4 T cells after COVID-19. Specified treatment: roughly 11-day PBMC culture with coronavirus spike peptide pools or control peptides (ViraFEST assay). Antigens of these TCRs are unknown. An Oncomine TCR Beta short-read assay was used to sequence the DNA from cultured CD4+ T cells. TCRdb fed the PCR reads into MiXCR, producing one record per CDR3 protein. The table records fewer than 20,000 distinct CDR3 sequences, less than 85% of them present only once. Sequences were obtained from CD4+ T cells from blood, cultured in vitro. The receptors originated from a human donor who had recovered from COVID-19.

This clonotype has more than one count but fewer than ten. This chain uses TRBV20-1 with TRBJ1-2, with a tentative D call TRBD1 (6 bases). The V gene's germline CDR1 is DFQATT and CDR2 SNEGSKA (reference sequence). CDR3 length: 13 residues. Trimming cost V 6 bases and J 0 bases, with 11 bases left between them. The CDR3 is CSARTATNYGYTF. DNA of the CDR3: TGCAGTGCCCGGACAGCCACTAACTATGGCTACACCTTC.

The V and J genes are TRBV27 and TRBJ2-5; D is tentatively TRBD1 or TRBD2 (5 bases each). Trimming removed 4 bases from V and 2 bases from J, with 14 bases in between. The CDR3 spans 15 residues. Germline V gene sequence: CDR1 MNHEY, CDR2 SMNVEV (reference sequence). CDR3: CASSSFGAEQETQYF. The CDR3 DNA follows: TGTGCCAGCAGTTCGTTCGGGGCAGAGCAAGAGACCCAGTACTTC.

The gene calls are TRBV11-3 and TRBJ2-3; TRBD1 is a possible D gene (6 bases). CDR1 SGHNT and CDR2 YENEEA come from the germline V gene. Between the trimmed V and J ends, which lost 5 bases and 8 bases, there was a span of 20 bases. This CDR3 spans 15 amino acids. The CDR3 sequence: CASSPGQIGVGTQYF. The CDR3 bases are TGTGCCAGCAGCCCCGGACAGATAGGGGTGGGTACGCAGTATTTT.

This chain links TRBV7-9 with TRBJ2-3, with 11 nucleotides matching TRBD2. The CDR3 totals 19 residues. The V gene end was trimmed by 4 bases and the J gene end by 2 bases; junction bases not matched to a gene: 14. Germline values: CDR1 SEHNR, CDR2 FQNEAQ (reference sequence). The chain's CDR3 is CASSSTRLGTSGVTDTQYF. The CDR3 DNA sequence: TGTGCCAGCAGCTCAACACGCCTCGGGACTAGCGGAGTCACAGATACGCAGTATTTT.

The CDR3 loop is CASSQRQGDQPQHF. The DNA of the CDR3 is TGCGCCAGCAGCCAAAGACAGGGGGACCAGCCCCAGCATTTT. The chain carries TRBV4-3 and TRBJ1-5; TRBD1 matches at 9 bases. Germline V gives CDR1 LGHNA, CDR2 YSLEER. The CDR3 has 14 residues. V lost 2 bases to trimming and J lost 7 bases; unmatched junction nucleotides: 3.

This clonotype was counted between two and nine times. This chain joins TRBV6-1 and TRBJ1-2; D remains ambiguous. Trimming took 5 bases from V and 4 from J, leaving 5 bases between them. The CDR3 has 11 residues. Germline V CDR1 and CDR2: MNHNS, SASEGT. The CDR3 DNA reads TGTGCCAGCAGTCCGGGCTATGGCTACACCTTC. It codes for CASSPGYGYTF.

The chain carries TRBV7-2 and TRBJ1-5, with 7 bases lining up with TRBD1. The V gene end was trimmed by 5 bases and the J gene end by 2 bases; junction bases not matched to a gene: 6. This CDR3 is 15 amino acids long. Germline lookup yields CDR1 SGHTA and CDR2 FQGNSA. The CDR3 loop is CASSQGGGGNQPQHF. CDR3 nucleotide sequence: TGTGCCAGCAGCCAGGGGGGAGGTGGCAATCAGCCCCAGCATTTT.